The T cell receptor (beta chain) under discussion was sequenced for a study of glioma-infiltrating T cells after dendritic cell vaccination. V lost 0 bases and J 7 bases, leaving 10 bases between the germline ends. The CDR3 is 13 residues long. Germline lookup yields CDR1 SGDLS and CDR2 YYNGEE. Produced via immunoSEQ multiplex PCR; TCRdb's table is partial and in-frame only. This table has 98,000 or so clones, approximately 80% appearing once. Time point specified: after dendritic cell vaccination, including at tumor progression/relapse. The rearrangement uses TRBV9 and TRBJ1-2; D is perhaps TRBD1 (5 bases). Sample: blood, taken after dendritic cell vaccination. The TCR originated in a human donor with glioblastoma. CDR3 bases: TGTGCCAGCAGCGTAGGTCAGGGTAGTGGCTACACCTTC. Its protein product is CASSVGQGSGYTF.